This T cell receptor (beta chain) was captured by sequencing in a study of T cells in pancreatic ductal adenocarcinoma. Findings and caveats of the study: No significant tumor-blood clonality difference; means were about 0.11 and 0.072. This surgical cohort overrepresents the minority presenting with early-stage disease. Blood had more productive templates and around 8-fold more unique clonotypes than tumor.

Data came from immunoSEQ multiplex PCR; TCRdb stores just in-frame clones and leaves some out. The repertoire holds over 90,000 clones, nearly 95% seen once, with approximately 3.1% in the top ten. CDR3 length: 12 residues. The germline CDR1 and CDR2 sequences are ENHRY and SYGVKD. The V end lost 8 bases, the J end lost 1 base, and 5 bases lay between the germline ends. The selected patients with pancreatic ductal adenocarcinoma had surgery but no neoadjuvant therapy. Notes on this clone: Its specificity is not known.

This TCR was recovered from a human donor with pancreatic ductal adenocarcinoma. Source material: PBMCs. This chain uses TRBV10-3 with TRBJ2-2; D is undetermined. DNA for the CDR3: TGTGCCATCGGCCTGAACACCGGGGAGCTGTTTTTT. It yields the protein CAIGLNTGELFF.